The rows below give T cell receptor beta chains drawn from one sample of a study of T cell responses to AZD1222 COVID-19 vaccine. Clones were sequenced by immunoSEQ multiplex PCR, and TCRdb holds only the in-frame ones, with some missing. The data hold about 150,000 clones, with approximately 90% observed a single time. The sample consisted of peripheral blood, taken 28 days after the second AZD1222 dose. These receptors were taken from an adult who received the AZD1222 COVID-19 vaccine. The CDR3 runs from the conserved cysteine through the conserved F or W. The order of the fields is D gene, V gene, J gene, clone size, CDR3 protein, CDR3 DNA. The D gene is left open where the match is weak. Rows may omit the clone size; those that give it use once, few, many or a size class.

-	TRBV29-1	TRBJ1-4	-	CSVASHVGNEKLFF	TGCAGCGTTGCGAGCCATGTAGGTAATGAAAAACTGTTTTTT
-	TRBV6-5	TRBJ2-7	-	CASTFPGGTYEQYF	TGTGCCAGCACCTTCCCCGGGGGAACCTACGAGCAGTACTTC
-	TRBV5-5	TRBJ2-6	-	CASSLEGAGANVLTF	TGTGCCAGCAGCTTGGAGGGGGCTGGGGCCAACGTCCTGACTTTC
-	TRBV7-2	TRBJ2-7	-	CASSSQGSYEQYF	TGTGCCAGCAGCTCACAGGGTTCATACGAGCAGTACTTC
TRBD1	TRBV7-9	TRBJ1-1	-	CASSDPTGVNTEAFF	TGTGCCAGCAGCGACCCGACAGGGGTGAACACTGAAGCTTTCTTT
-	TRBV19	TRBJ1-5	-	CASSIAGNQPQHF	TGTGCCAGTAGTATAGCCGGAAATCAGCCCCAGCATTTT
TRBD2	TRBV5-8	TRBJ2-3	-	CASSKGTSGRTDTQYF	TGTGCCAGCAGTAAAGGGACTAGCGGGAGGACAGATACGCAGTATTTT
-	TRBV25-1	TRBJ2-7	-	CASSWGQNEQYF	TGTGCCAGCAGTTGGGGTCAGAACGAGCAGTACTTC
-	TRBV6-2/TRBV6-3	TRBJ2-6	-	CASSYAVPGGANVLTF	TGTGCCAGCAGTTACGCAGTCCCGGGAGGGGCCAACGTCCTGACTTTC
-	TRBV25-1	TRBJ2-1	-	CASRTLGEQFF	TGTGCCAGCAGGACTCTCGGTGAGCAGTTCTTC
-	TRBV19	TRBJ2-2	-	CASISLAAEGTGELFF	TGTGCCAGTATCTCCTTAGCGGCGGAAGGCACCGGGGAGCTGTTTTTT
-	TRBV18	TRBJ1-3	-	CASSLQGRGSGNTIYF	TGTGCCAGCTCATTACAGGGCAGAGGCTCTGGAAACACCATATATTTT
TRBD1	TRBV18	TRBJ1-3	-	CASRDSHSGNTIYF	TGTGCCAGCCGGGACAGCCACTCTGGAAACACCATATATTTT
TRBD2	TRBV3-1/TRBV3-2	TRBJ2-1	-	CASSQDITGTSSEQFF	TGTGCCAGCAGCCAAGATATCACCGGGACTAGCAGTGAGCAGTTCTTC
-	TRBV19	TRBJ1-5	-	CASSIQGSNQPQHF	TGTGCCAGTAGTATCCAGGGCTCCAATCAGCCCCAGCATTTT
TRBD1	TRBV5-1	TRBJ2-7	-	CASSYVGQGSDEQYF	TGCGCCAGCAGCTACGTCGGACAGGGCAGCGACGAGCAGTACTTC
-	TRBV5-1	TRBJ1-2	-	CASSPEQGRGYGYTF	TGCGCCAGCAGCCCCGAACAGGGTCGGGGGTATGGCTACACCTTC
-	TRBV2	TRBJ1-2	-	CASDVRALGSTF	TGTGCCAGCGACGTCAGGGCGCTTGGGAGTACCTTC
TRBD1	TRBV14	TRBJ1-6	-	CASSQGRQGGRAPLHF	TGTGCCAGCAGCCAAGGACGACAGGGAGGGCGAGCACCCCTCCACTTT
-	TRBV11-2	TRBJ2-1	once	CASRNRAPTYNEQFF	TGTGCCAGCAGGAACAGGGCACCCACCTACAATGAGCAGTTCTTC
-	TRBV5-6	TRBJ2-7	-	CASSLYRDSYEQYF	TGTGCCAGCAGCTTGTACAGGGACTCCTACGAGCAGTACTTC
-	TRBV2	TRBJ1-2	-	CASSEALPNNYGYTF	TGTGCCAGCAGTGAAGCGCTTCCGAATAACTATGGCTACACCTTC
-	TRBV2	TRBJ1-1	-	CASSGHRANTEAFF	TGTGCCAGCAGTGGTCACAGGGCGAACACTGAAGCTTTCTTT
-	TRBV6-6	TRBJ2-3	-	CASSTLDTQYF	TGTGCCAGCAGTACCTTGGATACGCAGTATTTT
-	TRBV4-2	TRBJ2-1	-	CASSQDRSPEQFF	TGTGCCAGCAGCCAAGATAGGAGTCCCGAGCAGTTCTTC
-	TRBV5-4	TRBJ2-7	-	CASSAGDRQYEQYF	TGTGCCAGCAGTGCGGGGGACAGACAATACGAGCAGTACTTC
-	TRBV3-1/TRBV3-2	TRBJ2-3	-	CASSHGGLIGADTQYF	TGTGCCAGCAGCCATGGTGGGCTGATAGGCGCAGATACGCAGTATTTT
-	TRBV27	TRBJ2-7	-	CASRTGIAYEQYF	TGTGCCAGCCGAACAGGGATAGCCTACGAGCAGTACTTC
-	TRBV19	TRBJ2-7	few	CASSSSYEQYF	TGTGCCAGTAGTTCGAGTTACGAGCAGTACTTC
-	TRBV20-1	TRBJ1-6	-	CSASLSAGTFISPLHF	TGCAGTGCTAGTTTGTCAGCAGGGACGTTTATTTCACCCCTCCACTTT
-	TRBV4-1	TRBJ2-1	-	CASSQVLTTPGDEQFF	TGCGCCAGCAGCCAAGTACTGACTACTCCCGGCGATGAGCAGTTCTTC
-	TRBV27	TRBJ1-5	-	CASRGQVNNQPQHF	TGTGCCAGCAGAGGGCAGGTAAACAATCAGCCCCAGCATTTT
TRBD1	TRBV5-4	TRBJ2-1	-	CASSLGQGANEQFF	TGTGCCAGCAGCTTAGGACAGGGGGCGAATGAGCAGTTCTTC
-	TRBV7-9	TRBJ1-5	-	CASSLSGNQPQHF	TGTGCCAGCAGCTTATCGGGCAATCAGCCCCAGCATTTT
-	TRBV9	TRBJ1-2	-	CASSVGAGPNYGYTF	TGTGCCAGCAGCGTAGGTGCCGGACCTAACTATGGCTACACCTTC
-	TRBV5-1	TRBJ2-3	few	CASSPTGTENTDTQYF	TGCGCCAGCAGCCCTACCGGGACGGAGAACACAGATACGCAGTATTTT
-	TRBV7-2	TRBJ1-2	-	CASSLGQGVLNYGYTF	TGTGCCAGCAGCTTGGGACAAGGAGTTCTAAACTATGGCTACACCTTC
TRBD1	TRBV4-1	TRBJ2-2	-	CASSHGTGDTGELFF	TGCGCCAGCAGCCACGGGACAGGGGACACCGGGGAGCTGTTTTTT
TRBD2	TRBV30	TRBJ2-3	-	CAWSIEGLGTDTQYF	TGTGCCTGGAGTATTGAGGGACTAGGCACAGATACGCAGTATTTT
-	TRBV4-1	TRBJ1-5	-	CASSHRPLDISGNQPQHF	TGCGCCAGCAGCCACAGGCCGCTCGACATTTCGGGCAATCAGCCCCAGCATTTT
TRBD1	TRBV27	TRBJ1-5	-	CASQPGTETNQPQHF	TGTGCCAGCCAGCCCGGGACAGAAACAAATCAGCCCCAGCATTTT
-	TRBV19	TRBJ2-5	once	CASSSQETQYF	TGTGCCAGTAGTAGCCAAGAGACCCAGTACTTC
TRBD2	TRBV2	TRBJ2-5	-	CASSPAGAGQETQYF	TGTGCCAGCAGTCCAGCGGGAGCAGGTCAAGAGACCCAGTACTTC
-	TRBV6-6	TRBJ2-2	-	CASRPLDPPNTGELFF	TGTGCCAGCAGACCTCTCGACCCTCCAAACACCGGGGAGCTGTTTTTT
-	TRBV6-1	TRBJ2-7	-	CASGKAAGGFYEQYF	TGTGCCAGCGGTAAAGCGGCAGGCGGATTCTACGAGCAGTACTTC
TRBD1	TRBV19	TRBJ1-2	-	CASSMTGGDYGYTF	TGTGCCAGTAGTATGACAGGGGGCGACTATGGCTACACCTTC
-	TRBV11-2	TRBJ1-3	-	CASSPISPPGRNTIYF	TGTGCCAGCAGCCCGATAAGCCCCCCAGGGAGAAACACCATATATTTT
TRBD2	TRBV7-7	TRBJ2-2	once	CASSPHRVGEGPNTGELFF	TGTGCCAGCAGCCCCCATCGGGTAGGGGAGGGCCCGAACACCGGGGAGCTGTTTTTT
-	TRBV3-1/TRBV3-2	TRBJ2-1	-	CASSQTHNEQFF	TGTGCCAGCAGCCAAACCCACAATGAGCAGTTCTTC
TRBD2	TRBV6-1	TRBJ2-1	-	CASSEKRGPPNEQFF	TGTGCCAGCAGTGAAAAGCGGGGCCCTCCAAATGAGCAGTTCTTC
-	TRBV7-2	TRBJ1-5	-	CASSKQINQPQHF	TGTGCCAGCAGCAAGCAAATCAATCAGCCCCAGCATTTT
-	TRBV27	TRBJ1-1	few	CASSLAQNTEAFF	TGTGCCAGCAGTTTAGCGCAAAACACTGAAGCTTTCTTT
TRBD1	TRBV11-2	TRBJ1-1	-	CASSFADRRNTEAFF	TGTGCCAGCAGCTTCGCGGACAGGCGGAACACTGAAGCTTTCTTT